This is a list of T cell receptor beta chains from one sample in a study of blood T cell repertoires in COVID-19. Some clones are missing from TCRdb's copy, which holds only in-frame ones; the method was immunoSEQ multiplex PCR. This sample has approximately 250,000 clones; 88% occur once, and the top ten carry around 2%. Sequencing input: PBMCs or T cells enriched from blood (not recorded which). The receptors originated from a woman aged 55-70 years in a cohort exposed to, infected with or recovered from COVID-19 (not recorded which). Each CDR3 is given with its conserved first and last residue. The order of the fields is V gene, J gene, clone size, CDR3 protein. The size of a clone is reported for some rows only, either as once, few or many, or as a class for expanded clones.

TRBV28,TRBJ1-4,NA,CASSLQGDGKLFF
TRBV5-1,TRBJ1-1,NA,CASSLSGGTTEAFF
TRBV27,TRBJ2-6,NA,CASSLGGSYGANVLTF
TRBV7-2,TRBJ2-5,NA,CASSFTGSGETQYF
TRBV24-1,TRBJ1-1,NA,CATRGTGGRTEAFF
TRBV23-1,TRBJ2-7,NA,CASSQKGTGEKGEQYF
TRBV5-8,TRBJ2-7,NA,CASSLGVAGDRGYEQYF
TRBV7-3,TRBJ2-2,NA,CASSLRGGATGELFF
TRBV23-1,TRBJ1-2,NA,CASSQTPAEGANYGYTF
TRBV9,TRBJ1-2,NA,CASSTQDRGAAGYTF
TRBV10-2,TRBJ1-2,NA,CASSEGGALFYGYTF
TRBV9,TRBJ2-1,NA,CASSVESWGWAEQFF
TRBV6-5,TRBJ1-1,NA,CASSYSMLGRSTEAFF
TRBV28,TRBJ1-1,few,CASSYSTEAFF
TRBV19,TRBJ2-1,NA,CASRPSGYSYNEQFF
TRBV20-1,TRBJ2-3,NA,CSNWGGTTQYF
TRBV24-1,TRBJ2-7,NA,CATSGTGSYEQYF
TRBV30,TRBJ2-7,NA,CAWGGPGGEQYF
TRBV6-5,TRBJ1-2,NA,CASSFSTGGGYTF
TRBV27,TRBJ2-7,NA,CASTPGLARNEQYF
TRBV6-5,TRBJ1-3,NA,CASSSGELVNTIYF
TRBV2,TRBJ1-1,NA,CASSEMGGDNTEAFF
TRBV7-8,TRBJ2-1,NA,CASWTVSSGYYNEQFF
TRBV10-1,TRBJ1-2,NA,CASSPQGNYGYTF
TRBV18,TRBJ2-1,NA,CASSPPQGNANEQFF
TRBV20-1,TRBJ2-1,once,CSASWGLAGVRNEQFF
TRBV9,TRBJ2-3,NA,CASSVGLAGVRADTQYF
TRBV5-8,TRBJ2-5,once,CASSRELYQETQYF
TRBV19,TRBJ2-7,NA,CASSKGQGASEQYF
TRBV18,TRBJ2-7,NA,CASSQGKTTYEQYF
TRBV28,TRBJ2-1,once,CASSLTSGDDNEQFF
TRBV7-2,TRBJ1-5,few,CASSPQGHSNQPQHF
TRBV18,TRBJ1-2,NA,CASSPNRGEGNGYTF
TRBV2,TRBJ2-5,NA,CASSAAEETQYF
TRBV5-4,TRBJ2-5,NA,CASSLAPRGEETQYF
TRBV9,TRBJ2-1,few,CASSKPGLESLNEQFF